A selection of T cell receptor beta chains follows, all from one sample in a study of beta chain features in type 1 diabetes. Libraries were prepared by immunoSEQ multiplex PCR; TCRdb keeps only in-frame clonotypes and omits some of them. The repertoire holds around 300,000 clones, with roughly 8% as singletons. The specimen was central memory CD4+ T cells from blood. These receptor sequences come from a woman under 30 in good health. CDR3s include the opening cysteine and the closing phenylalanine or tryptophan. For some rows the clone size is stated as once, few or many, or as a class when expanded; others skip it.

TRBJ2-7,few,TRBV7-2,CASSSRPPTSGGYEQYF
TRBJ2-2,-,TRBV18,CASSWDSANTGELFF
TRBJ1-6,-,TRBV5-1,CASSFAQLNSPLHF
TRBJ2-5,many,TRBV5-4,CASSFGAGGETQYF
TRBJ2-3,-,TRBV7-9,CASPRASGTDTQYF
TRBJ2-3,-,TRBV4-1,CASSLGQPTDTQYF
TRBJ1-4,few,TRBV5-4,CASSRAPGDGEKLFF
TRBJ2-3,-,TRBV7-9,CASSLVVSRQDTQYF
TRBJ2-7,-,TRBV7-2,CASSLAQGTGSYEQYF
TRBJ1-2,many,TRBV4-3,CASSQERRTVRDYTF
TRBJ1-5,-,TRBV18,CASSQEKGRKPQHF
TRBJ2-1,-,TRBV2,CASSGGWGSYNEQFF
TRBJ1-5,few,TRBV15,CATSRSGTGGGNQPQHF
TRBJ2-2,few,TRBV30,CAWSGGGELFF
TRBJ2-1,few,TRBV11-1,CASSLGTGTYNEQFF
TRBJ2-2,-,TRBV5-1,CASSYGQGAAGELFF
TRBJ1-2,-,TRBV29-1,CSVPPTGGDYGYTF
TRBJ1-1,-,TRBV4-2,CASSQGIGGRAEAFF
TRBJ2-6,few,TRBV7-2,CASSLASPGSSGANVLTF
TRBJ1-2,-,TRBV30,CAWSVRNNYGYTF
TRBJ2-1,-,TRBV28,CASSLRHYNEQFF
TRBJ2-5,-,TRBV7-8,CASSLIKTGGRLETQYF